These 27 T cell receptor beta chains were all obtained from the same sample, sequenced in a study of cytomegalovirus exposure and HLA in healthy donors. 60 Vbeta and 13 Jbeta primers were used in PCR. The table came from immunoSEQ multiplex PCR; TCRdb's copy has only in-frame clones and leaves some out. Counted here are more than 95,000 clones, less than 80% occurring once; the ten biggest clones make up 1.5% to 2.5%. Sequencing was done on a sample of PBMCs. These receptors were taken from a man aged 50 to 59 in good health and CMV-seronegative.

The chain recombines TRBV10-3 with TRBJ1-1; a weak D match, TRBD1 (5 bases). The CDR3 loop spans 13 amino acids. From germline, CDR1 is ENHRY and CDR2 SYGVKD. Trimming cost V 10 bases and J 1 base, with 13 bases left between them. The CDR3 DNA reads as TGTGCCACCGGGCGGCAGGGGAACACTGAAGCTTTCTTT. Residues: CATGRQGNTEAFF.

This sequence joins TRBV5-1 and TRBJ2-5; TRBD1 matches 8 bases. The V gene's germline CDR1 is SGHRS and CDR2 YFSETQ. The CDR3 covers 14 residues. V shed 3 bases, J shed 3 bases, and the junction held 4 bases outside the gene matches. The CDR3 sequence is CASSWGTGKETQYF. CDR3 nucleotides: TGCGCCAGCAGCTGGGGGACAGGCAAAGAGACCCAGTACTTC.

This clone showed up just once. The chain joins TRBV27 to TRBJ2-3; 11 nucleotides align to TRBD1. This CDR3 region has 16 residues. CDR1 is MNHEY and CDR2 is SMNVEV in the germline V gene (reference sequence). V was pared by 8 bases and J by 5 bases, with 12 bases of the junction left unmatched. CDR3 nucleotides: TGTGCCAGCTTCGCCCGGTGGACAGGGGGCGTAGATACGCAGTATTTT. This gives the protein CASFARWTGGVDTQYF.

The V call is TRBV6-5, the J call TRBJ2-7; D is possibly TRBD1 (6 bases). From germline, CDR1 is MNHEY and CDR2 SVGAGI. V lost 2 bases and J 6 bases, leaving 11 bases between the germline ends. The CDR3 is 13 amino acids. DNA for the CDR3: TGTGCCAGCAGTTACAGGGAAGGGGGCGAGCAGTACGTC. Translating it yields CASSYREGGEQYV.

The chain uses TRBV2 and TRBJ1-3, with 7 bases matching TRBD1. Per the germline V gene, CDR1 is SNHLY and CDR2 is FYNNEI. V dropped 6 bases and J dropped 1; count of bases not matched to a gene: 6. This CDR3 comprises 15 residues. The CDR3 DNA reads TGTGCCAGCAGGTTTACAGGGGCTTCTGGAAACACCATATATTTT. The encoded protein is CASRFTGASGNTIYF.

The genes are TRBV5-1 and TRBJ2-3, with TRBD2 matching over 7 bases. CDR1 and CDR2 (germline): SGHRS, YFSETQ. The CDR3 has 15 amino acids. With V trimmed by 4 bases and J by 1 base, 6 bases remained unmatched. The CDR3 loop is CASSTTSAGTDTQYF. CDR3 DNA sequence: TGCGCCAGCAGCACAACTAGCGCGGGCACAGATACGCAGTATTTT.

V usage is TRBV6-5 and J usage is TRBJ2-7; possible D gene TRBD2, 7 bases. V lost 3 bases, J lost 0 bases, and 12 bases lay in between. Per the germline V gene, CDR1 is MNHEY and CDR2 is SVGAGI. The CDR3 runs 15 residues. In nucleotides, the CDR3 is TGTGCCAGCAGTTATGTGGCGGGGGCCTCCTACGAGCAGTACTTC. Amino acid sequence: CASSYVAGASYEQYF.

The chain employs TRBV7-6 and TRBJ2-1; possible D gene TRBD2, 7 bases. Germline V gene lookup returns CDR1 SGHVS and CDR2 FNYEAQ. Trimming took off 1 base at V and 6 bases at J, with 13 bases between the two ends. This CDR3 is built from 15 residues. The CDR3 reads CASSLGAGGLNEQFF. CDR3 nucleotide sequence: TGTGCCAGCAGCTTAGGGGCCGGGGGGCTCAATGAGCAGTTCTTC. The full variable domain, completed using reference TRBV7-6 and TRBJ2-1, is GAGVSQSPRYKVTKRGQDVALRCDPISGHVSLYWYRQALGQGPEFLTYFNYEAQQDKSGLPNDRFSAERPEGSISTLTIQRTEQRDSAMYRCASSLGAGGLNEQFFGPGTRLTVL.

The gene calls are TRBV28 and TRBJ2-7; D is perhaps TRBD1 (6 bases). CDR1 and CDR2 (germline): MDHEN, SYDVKM. This CDR3 comprises 13 residues. Trimming took off 6 bases at V and 3 bases at J, with 12 bases between the two ends. This chain's CDR3 is CASSRARGYEQYV. The CDR3 DNA is TGTGCCAGCAGCCGCGCCAGGGGCTACGAGCAGTACGTC.

The chain uses TRBV6-5 and TRBJ1-2, with D perhaps matching TRBD1 (6 bases). V gave up 2 bases and J gave up 10 bases, with 14 bases separating them. The CDR3 contains 13 residues. Germline loops: CDR1 MNHEY, CDR2 SVGAGI. CDR3 protein: CASSYGTTSDYTF. CDR3 DNA: TGTGCCAGCAGTTACGGGACAACGTCCGACTACACCTTC.

The J gene is TRBJ2-2, the V gene TRBV6-6, with TRBD2 as a possible D gene (5 bases). Germline CDR1 is MNHNY and CDR2 is SVGAGI (reference sequence). The CDR3 spans 13 residues. Trimming pared 6 bases from V and 4 bases from J, leaving 9 bases between. CDR3 DNA: TGTGCCAGCAGACTAGAGGCCACCGGGGAGCTGTTTTTT. Amino acids: CASRLEATGELFF.

This clone was detected a few times. The V call is TRBV5-1, the J call TRBJ1-2; the match to TRBD1 covers 7 bases. The CDR3 covers 14 residues. Trimming removed 5 bases from V and 7 bases from J; junction bases left unmatched: 11. Germline values: CDR1 SGHRS, CDR2 YFSETQ. The CDR3 here is CASREPDRVAGYTF. CDR3 DNA: TGCGCCAGCAGGGAACCTGACAGGGTGGCTGGCTACACCTTC.

V usage is TRBV27 and J usage is TRBJ1-2; no definite D call. The CDR3 spans 16 residues. V lost 5 bases and J 0 bases, leaving 16 bases between the germline ends. Germline V CDR1 and CDR2: MNHEY, SMNVEV (reference sequence). The CDR3 DNA sequence: TGTGCCAGCAGTCGCGGGAGACAAGGAGCTAACTATGGCTACACCTTC. Protein product: CASSRGRQGANYGYTF.

CDR3: CSAEVGAITDTQYF. CDR3 in DNA: TGCAGCGCCGAAGTTGGGGCTATCACAGATACGCAGTATTTT. The rearrangement uses TRBV29-1 and TRBJ2-3; D perhaps matches TRBD1 (5 bases). CDR1 and CDR2 from the germline V gene are SQVTM and ANQGSEA. CDR3 length: 14 amino acids. V was clipped by 7 bases and J by 2 bases, with 16 bases between them.

Concerning this clone: The sample carries other DNA sequences with the same CDR3. The chain has TRBV5-1 and TRBJ1-2; D uncertain. The CDR3 covers 11 residues. The germline V gene encodes CDR1 SGHRS and CDR2 YFSETQ. V lost 3 bases, J lost 2 bases, and 2 bases lay in between. CDR3 sequence (DNA): TGCGCCAGCAGCTCGAACTATGGCTACACCTTC. It codes for CASSSNYGYTF.

This chain uses TRBV25-1 with TRBJ2-3; 7 nucleotides align to TRBD2. V shed 1 base, J shed 4 bases, and the junction held 8 bases outside the gene matches. Germline V gene sequence: CDR1 MGHDK, CDR2 SYGVNS. The CDR3 length is 16 residues. The CDR3, as DNA: TGTGCCAGCAGTGAATTGGTCGGGGGGTTTTCAGATACGCAGTATTTT. Its protein is CASSELVGGFSDTQYF.

This clone was recorded once. The V call is TRBV10-2, the J call TRBJ2-1, with no clear D. V was trimmed by 3 bases and J by 6 bases, leaving 6 bases between them. The CDR3 spans 12 residues. Germline values: CDR1 WSHSY, CDR2 SAAADI. The CDR3 nucleotides are TGCGCCAGCAGTGACCCCCTCAATGAGCAGTTCTTC. This sequence encodes CASSDPLNEQFF.

This sequence joins TRBV14 and TRBJ2-3, with D perhaps TRBD1 (6 bases). Trimming stripped 0 bases from V and 3 bases from J, with 16 bases between. The CDR3 is 17 residues long. Germline V gives CDR1 SGHDN, CDR2 FVKESK. In DNA, the CDR3 is TGTGCCAGCAGCCAAGAGTCAACAGGGTATTGGACAGATACGCAGTATTTT. Its protein product is CASSQESTGYWTDTQYF.

V gene TRBV5-5 combines with J gene TRBJ2-1, with D perhaps matching TRBD2 (6 bases). CDR3 length: 15 amino acids. The germline CDR1 and CDR2 sequences are SGHKS and YYEKEE (reference sequence). V lost 2 bases and J lost 6, with 15 bases in between. This CDR3 is CASSLAPRGTNEQFF. Here the CDR3 DNA reads TGTGCCAGCAGCTTAGCACCCCGGGGGACCAATGAGCAGTTCTTC.

A single count supports this clone. The rearrangement joins TRBV7-2 to TRBJ1-1; perhaps TRBD1 as D (6 bases). Germline lookup yields CDR1 SGHTA and CDR2 FQGNSA. Trimming removed 1 base from V and 4 bases from J, with 13 bases in between. The CDR3 has 15 amino acids. The CDR3 region is CASSLGRGSGTEAFF. As DNA, the CDR3 is TGTGCCAGCAGCTTAGGCAGGGGATCAGGCACTGAAGCTTTCTTT.

This sequence joins TRBV5-1 and TRBJ1-1; 9 nucleotides line up with TRBD1. The V segment lost 4 bases and the J segment 1 base; nucleotides outside the gene matches: 5. The CDR3 contains 15 residues. Per germline, CDR1 SGHRS and CDR2 YFSETQ. CDR3 sequence: CASSPPGQGNTEAFF. CDR3 nucleotide sequence: TGCGCCAGCAGCCCACCGGGACAGGGGAACACTGAAGCTTTCTTT.

V usage is TRBV19 and J usage is TRBJ1-1; 7 nucleotides align to TRBD1. CDR3 length equals 13 residues. CDR1 LNHDA and CDR2 SQIVND come from the germline V gene (reference sequence). The V gene end was trimmed by 3 bases and the J gene end by 4 bases; junction bases not matched to a gene: 2. The CDR3 DNA reads TGTGCCAGTAGTATGAGGGGGCGCACTGAAGCTTTCTTT. Translation: CASSMRGRTEAFF.

V and J are TRBV19 and TRBJ1-2; no clear D gene. V was cut by 1 base and J by 4 bases, with 13 bases left in between. The CDR3 spans 15 residues. Germline values: CDR1 LNHDA, CDR2 SQIVND (reference sequence). The CDR3: CASSIGGLGVYGYTF. The CDR3 DNA is TGTGCCAGTAGTATAGGTGGATTGGGAGTCTATGGCTACACCTTC.

The gene calls are TRBV15 and TRBJ2-3; the D gene is possibly TRBD2 (5 bases). V gave up 1 base and J gave up 1 base, with 12 bases separating them. This CDR3 comprises 16 residues. Germline assignment: CDR1 LNHNV and CDR2 YYDKDF (reference sequence). CDR3 coding DNA: TGTGCCACCAGCAGAGCTTCGAGCGGACGCACAGATACGCAGTATTTT. Protein sequence: CATSRASSGRTDTQYF.

This chain connects TRBV7-9 to TRBJ1-5, with D unresolved. Per germline, CDR1 SEHNR and CDR2 FQNEAQ (reference sequence). Trimming cost V 5 bases and J 7 bases, with 9 bases left between them. The length of the CDR3 is 12 residues. The CDR3 here is CASSTAAQPQHF. CDR3 nucleotide sequence: TGTGCCAGCAGCACGGCGGCCCAGCCCCAGCATTTT.

This clone was seen once. The chain has TRBV2 and TRBJ1-6, with unresolved D. The germline V gene encodes CDR1 SNHLY and CDR2 FYNNEI. V was shortened by 4 bases and J by 7 bases, with 8 bases between the two germline ends. The CDR3 has 13 residues. The CDR3 DNA is TGTGCCAGCAGTGGGCAGGTGAATTCACCCCTCCACTTT. It codes for CASSGQVNSPLHF.

J is TRBJ2-2 and V is TRBV5-1, with D unclear. Per the germline V gene, CDR1 is SGHRS and CDR2 is YFSETQ. With 4 bases removed from V and 0 bases from J, the gap between germline ends came to 10 bases. The CDR3 contains 15 residues. Written as DNA, the CDR3 is TGCGCCAGCAGCGAACAGATTACGAACACCGGGGAGCTGTTTTTT. Its translation is CASSEQITNTGELFF.